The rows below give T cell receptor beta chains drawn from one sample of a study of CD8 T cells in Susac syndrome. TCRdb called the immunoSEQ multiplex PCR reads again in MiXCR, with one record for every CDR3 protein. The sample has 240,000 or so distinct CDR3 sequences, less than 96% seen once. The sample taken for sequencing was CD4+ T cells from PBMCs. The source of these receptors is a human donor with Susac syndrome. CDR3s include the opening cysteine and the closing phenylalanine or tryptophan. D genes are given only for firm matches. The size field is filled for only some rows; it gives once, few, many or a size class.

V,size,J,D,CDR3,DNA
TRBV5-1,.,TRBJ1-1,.,CASSLVAGGMNTEAFF,TGCGCCAGCAGCTTGGTCGCGGGGGGCATGAACACTGAAGCTTTCTTT
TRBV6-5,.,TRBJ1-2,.,CASSYTDSIGGSYGYTF,TGTGCCAGCAGTTACACAGACTCAATCGGGGGTAGCTATGGCTACACCTTC
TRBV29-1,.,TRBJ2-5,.,CSVDAASGETQYF,TGCAGCGTTGACGCGGCTTCTGGTGAGACCCAGTACTTC
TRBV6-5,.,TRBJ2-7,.,CASSYEERVAHEQYF,TGTGCCAGCAGTTACGAAGAGCGGGTGGCCCACGAGCAGTACTTC
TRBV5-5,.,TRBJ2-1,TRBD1,CASSWRDRVYNEQFF,TGTGCCAGCAGCTGGCGGGACAGGGTCTACAATGAGCAGTTCTTC
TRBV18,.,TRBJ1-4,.,CASSVGRNEKLFF,TGTGCCAGCTCAGTCGGTCGTAATGAAAAACTGTTTTTT
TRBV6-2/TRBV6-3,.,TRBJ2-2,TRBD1,CASSYLYRGNTGELFF,TGTGCCAGCAGTTACTTATACAGGGGTAACACCGGGGAGCTGTTTTTT
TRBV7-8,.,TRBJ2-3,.,CASSLARQATDTQYF,TGTGCCAGCAGCTTAGCGAGACAGGCCACAGATACGCAGTATTTT
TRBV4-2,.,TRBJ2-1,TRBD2,CASSAGSGASYNEQFF,TGTGCCAGCAGCGCTGGGAGCGGGGCCTCCTACAATGAGCAGTTCTTC
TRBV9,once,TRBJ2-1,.,CASSGRGEGGRLIYNEQFF,TGTGCCAGCAGCGGCCGAGGAGAGGGAGGTCGCCTTATCTACAATGAGCAGTTCTTC
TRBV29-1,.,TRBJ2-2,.,CSVGRGTYDTGELFF,TGCAGCGTTGGCCGGGGGACGTATGACACCGGGGAGCTGTTTTTT
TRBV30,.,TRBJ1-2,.,CAWRLITNYGYTF,TGTGCCTGGAGACTCATCACTAACTATGGCTACACCTTC
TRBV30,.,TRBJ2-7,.,CAWKQLTYYEQYF,TGTGCCTGGAAACAGCTTACTTACTACGAGCAGTACTTC
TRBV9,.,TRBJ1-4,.,CASSVHSGTTNEKLFF,TGTGCCAGCAGCGTACATTCAGGGACCACTAATGAAAAACTGTTTTTT
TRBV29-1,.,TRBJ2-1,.,CSGQSGSYNEQFF,TGCAGCGGACAGTCGGGCTCCTACAATGAGCAGTTCTTC
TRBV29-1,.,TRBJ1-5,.,CSVDEAGVGQPQHF,TGCAGCGTTGACGAGGCGGGGGTGGGACAGCCCCAGCATTTT
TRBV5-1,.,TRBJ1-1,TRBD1,CASSLDGTGNTEAFF,TGCGCCAGCAGCTTGGATGGGACAGGGAACACTGAAGCTTTCTTT
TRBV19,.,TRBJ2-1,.,CASSILRVGGEQFF,TGTGCCAGTAGTATTCTTCGGGTGGGCGGCGAGCAGTTCTTC
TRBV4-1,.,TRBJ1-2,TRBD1,CASSQPLTGVYGYTF,TGCGCCAGCAGTCAGCCCCTGACAGGGGTCTATGGCTACACCTTC
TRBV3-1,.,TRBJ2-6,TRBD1,CASSLSRTGSSGANVLTF,TGTGCCAGCAGCCTATCCCGGACAGGTTCGTCTGGGGCCAACGTCCTGACTTTC
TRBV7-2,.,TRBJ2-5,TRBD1,CASSPGGAQETQYF,TGTGCCAGCAGCCCAGGGGGAGCGCAAGAGACCCAGTACTTC
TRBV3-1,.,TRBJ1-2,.,CASSLSGAYGYTF,TGTGCCAGCAGCTTATCAGGGGCCTATGGCTACACCTTC
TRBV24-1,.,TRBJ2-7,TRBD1,CATSDFYPGQSYEQYF,TGTGCCACCAGTGATTTCTACCCGGGACAGTCCTACGAGCAGTACTTC
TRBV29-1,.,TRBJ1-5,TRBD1,CSVAGQQNQPQHF,TGCAGCGTCGCGGGACAGCAAAATCAGCCCCAGCATTTT
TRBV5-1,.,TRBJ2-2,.,CASRTSYGGELFF,TGCGCCAGCCGAACTAGCTATGGCGGGGAGCTGTTTTTT
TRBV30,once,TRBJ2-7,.,CAWSPYRGGGDEQYF,TGTGCCTGGAGTCCCTACAGGGGTGGGGGGGACGAGCAGTACTTC
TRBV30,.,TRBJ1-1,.,CAWSPALTSVNTEAFF,TGTGCCTGGAGCCCTGCGCTGACCAGCGTGAACACTGAAGCTTTCTTT
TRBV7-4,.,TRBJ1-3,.,CASSLFGQTSSGNTIYF,TGTGCCAGCAGCTTATTCGGACAGACGAGCTCTGGAAACACCATATATTTT
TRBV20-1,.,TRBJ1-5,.,CSARRGNQPQHF,TGCAGTGCTAGACGGGGAAATCAGCCCCAGCATTTT
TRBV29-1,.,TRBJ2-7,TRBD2,CSVVRREGYYEQYF,TGCAGCGTTGTCCGGCGGGAGGGTTACTACGAGCAGTACTTC
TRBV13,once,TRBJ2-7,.,CASSRRDLSYEQYF,TGTGCCAGCAGCCGCAGGGATTTATCCTACGAGCAGTACTTC
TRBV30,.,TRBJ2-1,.,CAWGVGFF,TGTGCCTGGGGCGTGGGGTTCTTC
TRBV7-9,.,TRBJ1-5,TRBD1,CASSTGTGGNQPQHF,TGTGCCAGCAGCACCGGGACAGGGGGAAATCAGCCCCAGCATTTT
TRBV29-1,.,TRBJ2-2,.,CSVEVTSRGGVGGELFF,TGCAGCGTTGAAGTTACAAGCCGAGGTGGTGTTGGCGGGGAGCTGTTTTTT
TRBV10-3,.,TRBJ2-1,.,CAISPDSNEQFF,TGTGCCATCAGCCCGGACAGCAATGAGCAGTTCTTC
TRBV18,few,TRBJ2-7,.,CASSPLSDSYEQYF,TGTGCCAGCTCACCACTGTCTGATTCCTACGAGCAGTACTTC
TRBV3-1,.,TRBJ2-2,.,CASSQDVGRTGELFF,TGTGCCAGCAGCCAAGATGTGGGGAGGACCGGGGAGCTGTTTTTT
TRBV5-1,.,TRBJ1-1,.,CASSSGVLMNTEAFF,TGCGCCAGCAGCTCAGGAGTTTTAATGAACACTGAAGCTTTCTTT
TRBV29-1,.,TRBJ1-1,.,CSAVRFSGAGTEAFF,TGCAGCGCAGTCCGGTTTTCAGGGGCGGGCACTGAAGCTTTCTTT
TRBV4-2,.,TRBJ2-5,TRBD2,CASSQEMGLAGVGETQYF,TGTGCCAGCAGCCAAGAAATGGGACTAGCGGGAGTTGGAGAGACCCAGTACTTC
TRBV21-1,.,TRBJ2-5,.,CASSKDPGIQETQYF,TGTGCCAGCAGCAAAGATCCGGGGATACAAGAGACCCAGTACTTC
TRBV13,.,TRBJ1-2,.,CASSPSGQFGYGYTF,TGTGCCAGCAGCCCCTCAGGACAGTTCGGCTATGGCTACACCTTC
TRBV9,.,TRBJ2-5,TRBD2,CASSVGLAGVEETQYF,TGTGCCAGCAGCGTCGGACTAGCGGGAGTCGAAGAGACCCAGTACTTC
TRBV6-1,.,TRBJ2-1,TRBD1,CASSAPSGQGWYNEQFF,TGTGCCAGCAGTGCCCCATCCGGACAGGGTTGGTACAATGAGCAGTTCTTC
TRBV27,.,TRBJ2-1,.,CASRLYETGRQFF,TGTGCCAGCAGACTTTACGAAACTGGACGGCAGTTCTTC
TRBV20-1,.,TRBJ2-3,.,CSAQLANTQYF,TGCAGTGCTCAACTAGCCAATACGCAGTATTTT
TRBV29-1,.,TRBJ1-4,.,CSVDIGEKLFF,TGCAGCGTTGACATTGGGGAAAAACTGTTTTTT